The next 3 T cell receptor beta chains were all read from a single sample in a study of blood T cell repertoires in COVID-19. TCRdb's copy holds only in-frame clones and misses some; the assay was immunoSEQ multiplex PCR. The repertoire consists of about 330,000 clones, with 80% to 90% occurring once and the leading ten covering more than 7.5%. Material for sequencing was peripheral blood. The receptors stem from a man aged 25 to 45 with COVID-19, enrolled during active disease.

The chain joins TRBV19 to TRBJ2-1, with 10 bases that match TRBD1. V gave up 5 bases and J gave up 2 bases; unmatched junction bases: 9. CDR3 length: 17 residues. Germline CDR1 is LNHDA and CDR2 is SQIVND (reference sequence). The chain's CDR3 is CASSPESGTGAYNEQFF. In DNA form, the CDR3 reads TGTGCCAGTAGTCCCGAATCCGGGACAGGGGCCTACAATGAGCAGTTCTTC.

This chain links TRBV3-1 (or the pseudogene TRBV3-2) with TRBJ2-7; 11 bases are a match to TRBD2. The CDR3 spans 17 residues. CDR1 and CDR2 from the germline V gene are LGHDT and YNNKEL (reference sequence). Trimming cost V 10 bases and J 2 bases; bases outside gene matches: 16. DNA of the CDR3: TGTGCCACACCCTCCGGGACTAGCGGACTTACGACCTACGAGCAGTACTTC. It specifies CATPSGTSGLTTYEQYF.

This clone was recorded a few times. Other DNA sequences of this sample code for an identical CDR3. The rearrangement links TRBV27 to TRBJ2-3, with D maybe TRBD2 (5 bases). This CDR3 comprises 13 residues. Per the germline V gene, CDR1 is MNHEY and CDR2 is SMNVEV (reference sequence). Deletions cut 6 bases from V and 1 base from J, with 8 bases between. CDR3 region: CASRTGGTDTQYF. The CDR3 DNA follows: TGTGCCAGCAGAACCGGGGGCACAGATACGCAGTATTTT.